This entry describes one T cell receptor beta chain. The data stem from a study of blood T cell repertoires in COVID-19. Clones were sequenced by immunoSEQ multiplex PCR, and TCRdb holds only the in-frame ones, with some missing. The sample records some 77,000 clones, around 85% being singletons. V was trimmed by 0 bases and J by 4 bases, leaving 25 bases between them. This CDR3 comprises 20 residues. Germline lookup yields CDR1 SGHTA and CDR2 FQGNSA. This sequence originates from a man younger than 45 with acute or convalescent COVID-19. Sequenced input: peripheral blood. V is TRBV7-2 and J is TRBJ2-1; D might be TRBD2 (6 bases). The CDR3 sequence is CASSLAFLSAVAVFYNEQFF. CDR3 sequence (DNA): TGTGCCAGCAGCTTAGCGTTCCTGTCGGCGGTAGCGGTATTTTACAATGAGCAGTTCTTC.